These 9 T cell receptor beta chains were sequenced from one sample in a study of Graves' ophthalmopathy and Graves' hyperthyroidism. As the template, RNA transcripts were used to amplify TCR beta CDR3 regions. Amplification began with first-round RT-PCR using HTBI primers, then second-round multiplex PCR was performed. Using its own MiXCR run on the multiplex PCR reads, TCRdb lists one record per CDR3 protein. The data hold around 1,000,000 distinct CDR3 sequences, with about 40% observed a single time. Sequenced: peripheral blood or thyroid tissue (not recorded which). The receptors originated from an adult man with Graves' hyperthyroidism.

This clonotype was detected ten times or more. CDR3 protein: CSADLTGIGTEAFF. CDR3 DNA: TGCAGCGCCGATCTTACAGGGATTGGAACTGAAGCTTTCTTT. The rearrangement uses TRBV29-1 and TRBJ1-1; a possible D gene is TRBD1 (6 bases). The CDR3 is made up of 14 amino acids. The germline CDR1 and CDR2 sequences are SQVTM and ANQGSEA. The germline V and J ends were trimmed by 7 bases and 5 bases, with 20 bases remaining between them.

The V call is TRBV7-9, the J call TRBJ1-6; the match to TRBD1 covers 11 bases. V gave up 5 bases and J gave up 7 bases; unmatched junction bases: 7. Germline V gene data show CDR1 as SEHNR and CDR2 as FQNEAQ (reference sequence). The CDR3 spans 16 residues. The CDR3 protein is CASSIPGQGANSPLHF. The CDR3 DNA follows: TGTGCCAGCAGCATCCCCGGACAGGGGGCGAATTCACCCCTCCACTTT.

This clonotype is a singleton in its sample. V gene TRBV4-2 combines with J gene TRBJ1-2; unclear D gene. CDR1 LGHNA and CDR2 YNFKEQ come from the germline V gene. The CDR3 covers 13 residues. The germline V and J ends were trimmed by 4 bases and 8 bases, with 14 bases remaining between them. The CDR3 region has the DNA TGTGCCAGCAGCCGAGATCCGGCGGGGGGCTACACCTTC. As protein: CASSRDPAGGYTF.

This clonotype was counted between two and nine times. The V call is TRBV2, the J call TRBJ1-1; TRBD1 matches 8 bases. V shed 4 bases, J shed 2 bases, and the junction held 6 bases outside the gene matches. The CDR3 consists of 15 residues. The germline V gene has CDR1 SNHLY and CDR2 FYNNEI. The CDR3 sequence is CASSGPGQENTEAFF. As DNA, the CDR3 is TGTGCCAGCAGTGGCCCGGGACAGGAAAACACTGAAGCTTTCTTT.

This clonotype was detected a few times. The CDR3 nucleotides read TGCGCCAGCAGCTTTTACCCCCAGACGGATACCCATTATGAAGCTTTCTTT. Protein sequence: CASSFYPQTDTHYEAFF. The rearrangement joins TRBV5-1 to TRBJ1-1, with D unresolved. The CDR3 runs to 17 residues. Germline lookup yields CDR1 SGHRS and CDR2 YFSETQ. Trimming pared 2 bases from V and 7 bases from J, leaving 24 bases between.

Comment on this clonotype: As the CDR3 is not closed by the conserved phenylalanine or tryptophan, this likely results from a read error. It is unclear where the CDR3 begins or ends on the DNA, so no DNA is shown, and the CDR3 is as TCRdb lists it. This chain links TRBV29-1 with TRBJ2-6; TRBD1, the D gene given by the table, was not confirmed from the DNA. Germline-derived CDR1 and CDR2 are SQVTM and ANQGSEA. A total of 10 residues make up the CDR3, ends included. The CDR3 here is CSVRDGVSPS.

This clonotype was counted at least ten times. The V and J genes are TRBV10-3 and TRBJ1-1; 8 bases match TRBD1. J gave up 3 bases and V 9 bases, and 6 bases lay outside the gene matches. The CDR3 spans 13 residues. CDR1 and CDR2 from the germline V gene are ENHRY and SYGVKD. CDR3 DNA: TGTGCCATAAACAGGGGGAAGGACACTGAAGCTTTCTTT. Amino acids: CAINRGKDTEAFF.

The J gene is TRBJ2-2, the V gene TRBV19, with 8 bases identical to TRBD2. CDR1 is LNHDA and CDR2 is SQIVND in the germline V gene (reference sequence). The CDR3 length is 15 residues. Trimming cost V 3 bases and J 4 bases; bases outside gene matches: 4. DNA of the CDR3: TGTGCCAGTAGTATCGCGGCGGGAGGCACCGGGGAGCTGTTTTTT. This sequence encodes CASSIAAGGTGELFF.

As concerns this clonotype: An end of the junction does not agree with germline; a read error may underlie this. The chain employs TRBV10-3 and TRBJ1-2; D is unclear. The CDR3 spans 15 residues. Germline CDR1 ENHRY, CDR2 SYGVKD. CDR3 bases: TGTGCCAGCAGTTACAAGAGCGCGGGCTTCTATGGCTACACCTTC. Protein: CASSYKSAGFYGYTF.